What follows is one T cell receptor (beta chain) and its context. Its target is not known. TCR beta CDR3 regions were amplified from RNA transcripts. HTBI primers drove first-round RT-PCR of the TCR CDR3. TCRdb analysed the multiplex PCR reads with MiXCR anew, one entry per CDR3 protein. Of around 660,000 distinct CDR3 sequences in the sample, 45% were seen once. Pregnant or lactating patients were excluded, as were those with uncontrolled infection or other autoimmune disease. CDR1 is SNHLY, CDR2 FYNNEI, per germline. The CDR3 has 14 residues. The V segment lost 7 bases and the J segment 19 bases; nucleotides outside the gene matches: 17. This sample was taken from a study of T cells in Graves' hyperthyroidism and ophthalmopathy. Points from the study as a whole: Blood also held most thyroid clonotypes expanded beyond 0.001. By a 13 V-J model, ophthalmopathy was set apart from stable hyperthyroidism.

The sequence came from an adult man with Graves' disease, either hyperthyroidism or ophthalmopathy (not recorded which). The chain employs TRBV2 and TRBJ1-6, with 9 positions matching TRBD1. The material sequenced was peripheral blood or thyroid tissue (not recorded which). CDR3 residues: CASKEIPGTGTQHF. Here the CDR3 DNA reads TGTGCCAGCAAGGAAATCCCCGGGACAGGGACTCAACACTTT.